In its sample, the clone carrying this T cell receptor (beta chain) was seen a few times. Antigen: not known. The data were obtained in a study of regulatory T cells in long-lasting Graves disease. Study at large: Antithyroid drugs had been taken under 3 months by newly diagnosed Graves' patients.

Study-wide results and caveats: The persistent group shared about 2,700 public clonotypes, more than the 950 to 1,000 shared by new patients. Examination was confined to peripheral blood, excluding thyroid tissue.

This CDR3 has 15 amino acids. V lost 7 bases, J lost 0 bases, and 16 bases lay in between. Germline CDR1 SNHLY, CDR2 FYNNEI. Time point: newly diagnosed GD, antithyroid drugs for less than 3 months. Following extraction of RNA from PBMCs, that RNA was used to make the TCR library. Construction of the TCR beta libraries employed iRepertoire HTBI primers in conjunction with Arm-PCR of CDR3 regions. TCRdb redid the calling of the multiplex PCR reads with MiXCR, one entry per CDR3 protein. The repertoire holds over 500,000 distinct CDR3 sequences, with about 15% as singletons. This sample was also put to use in a study of T cells in Graves' hyperthyroidism and ophthalmopathy.

The sample in question was peripheral blood mononuclear cells (PBMCs), obtained at new diagnosis, from a patient treated with antithyroid drugs. This receptor was obtained from a man aged 18 to 30 with Graves disease. The genes are TRBV2 and TRBJ2-7; D is possibly TRBD1 or TRBD2 (5 bases each). The CDR3 nucleotides are TGTGCCAGCATCCCCCGGGACCCGGGCTCCTACGAGCAGTACTTC. Encoded protein: CASIPRDPGSYEQYF. Complete variable domain (other parts from reference TRBV2 and TRBJ2-7): EPEVTQTPSHQVTQMGQEVILRCVPISNHLYFYWYRQILGQKVEFLVSFYNNEISEKSEIFDDQFSVERPDGSNFTLKIRSTKLEDSAMYFCASIPRDPGSYEQYFGPGTRLTVT.